The 25 T cell receptor beta chains below all came from one sample that was sequenced in a study of cytomegalovirus exposure and HLA in healthy donors. It was with 60 Vbeta and 13 Jbeta primers that the PCR ran. Assay: immunoSEQ multiplex PCR; the TCRdb copy retains only in-frame clones and omits some. The sample has under 65,000 clones; the top ten hold 9.5% to 15%. What was sequenced was PBMCs. All receptors derive from a woman aged 25 to 39 in good health and CMV-seropositive.

The chain's CDR3 is CASSRDNQETQYF. The CDR3 DNA follows: TGCGCCAGCAGTCGGGACAATCAAGAGACCCAGTACTTC. The J gene is TRBJ2-5, the V gene TRBV10-2; a weak D match, TRBD1 (6 bases). The CDR3 extends over 13 amino acids. V gave up 5 bases and J gave up 2 bases, with 9 bases separating them. Germline V gives CDR1 WSHSY, CDR2 SAAADI.

The genes are TRBV4-2 and TRBJ2-3; TRBD2 agrees at 12 bases. This CDR3 has 18 amino acids. In germline, CDR1 is LGHNA, CDR2 YNFKEQ. After removal of 2 bases from V and 2 bases from J, the junction contained 8 bases not matched to a gene. The CDR3 nucleotides are TGTGCCAGCAGCCAACGTGCAGCTAGCGGGAGGGTCACAGATACGCAGTATTTT. Translated, it gives CASSQRAASGRVTDTQYF.

J is TRBJ1-6 and V is TRBV28; tentatively, D is TRBD1 (6 bases). The CDR3 covers 17 residues. The V gene lost 6 bases and the J gene lost 6 bases, with 21 bases spanning the gap. Germline values: CDR1 MDHEN, CDR2 SYDVKM. CDR3 protein: CASSQTGPGTLNSPLHF. The CDR3, as DNA: TGTGCCAGCAGCCAAACCGGCCCCGGGACACTTAATTCACCCCTCCACTTT.

V usage is TRBV5-1 and J usage is TRBJ2-7; 12 bases fit TRBD1. The CDR3 extends over 14 amino acids. CDR1 is SGHRS and CDR2 is YFSETQ in the germline V gene. J gave up 7 bases and V 0 bases, and 2 bases lay outside the gene matches. The CDR3 loop reads CASSLGDRGLEQYF. In DNA, the CDR3 is TGCGCCAGCAGCTTGGGGGACAGGGGGCTGGAGCAGTACTTC. Full variable domain (missing parts from reference TRBV5-1 and TRBJ2-7): KAGVTQTPRYLIKTRGQQVTLSCSPISGHRSVSWYQQTPGQGLQFLFEYFSETQRNKGNFPGRFSGRQFSNSRSEMNVSTLELGDSALYLCASSLGDRGLEQYFGPGTRLTVT.

The J gene is TRBJ1-4, the V gene TRBV30; D not resolved. The CDR3 loop spans 12 amino acids. Trimming stripped 3 bases from V and 11 bases from J, with 13 bases between. Germline CDR1 GTSNPN, CDR2 SVGIG (reference sequence). CDR3 loop: CAWSAGENKLFF. The CDR3 nucleotides read TGTGCCTGGAGCGCCGGAGAGAACAAACTGTTTTTT.

The rearrangement joins TRBV11-3 to TRBJ1-6; TRBD1 is a possible D gene (5 bases). The V end was cut by 0 bases, the J end by 10 bases, with 13 bases between. The CDR3 is made up of 15 amino acids. In germline, CDR1 is SGHNT, CDR2 YENEEA. CDR3 sequence: CASSLDSRVGSPLHF. CDR3 coding DNA: TGTGCCAGCAGCTTAGATAGCAGGGTGGGATCACCCCTCCACTTT.

V usage is TRBV6-6 and J usage is TRBJ2-1, with TRBD2 identical over 9 bases. CDR3 length: 14 amino acids. V trimming: 3 bases; J trimming: 5 bases; junction bases outside the gene matches: 2. Germline V lookup: CDR1 MNHNY, CDR2 SVGAGI (reference sequence). In DNA, the CDR3 is TGTGCCAGCAGTTATATAGCGGGGGACAATGAGCAGTTCTTC. Encoded protein: CASSYIAGDNEQFF.

The gene calls are TRBV6-5 and TRBJ2-2; 8 bases are shared with TRBD2. Trimming at V came to 7 bases and at J to 8 bases, leaving 3 bases not matched to a gene. The CDR3 is 12 residues long. Germline V gene sequence: CDR1 MNHEY, CDR2 SVGAGI. This CDR3 reads CASTGGWGELFF. Here the CDR3 DNA reads TGTGCCAGCACGGGAGGGTGGGGGGAGCTGTTTTTT.

The rearrangement joins TRBV28 to TRBJ1-1, with TRBD1 identical over 8 bases. The CDR3 contains 18 residues. Germline loops: CDR1 MDHEN, CDR2 SYDVKM. V shed 6 bases, J shed 6 bases, and the junction held 21 bases outside the gene matches. DNA of the CDR3: TGTGCCAGCAGACAAGGGAAATCGGACAGGGCATGGTACGCTGAAGCTTTCTTT. It encodes CASRQGKSDRAWYAEAFF.

The CDR3 DNA follows: TGTGCCAGCAGCCCGGACAGGGGTGGCGAGCAGTACTTC. It translates to CASSPDRGGEQYF. The chain couples TRBV5-8 to TRBJ2-7; 9 bases line up with TRBD1. Germline trimming cut 4 bases from V and 6 bases from J; bases unmatched to any gene: 5. The CDR3 spans 13 residues. Per the germline V gene, CDR1 is SGHTS and CDR2 is YDEGEE.

This sequence joins TRBV25-1 and TRBJ1-3; possibly TRBD1 for D (6 bases). In germline, CDR1 is MGHDK, CDR2 SYGVNS. The CDR3 covers 16 residues. The V and J ends lost 3 bases and 0 bases respectively, with 12 bases between them. The CDR3 DNA reads TGTGCCAGCAGTGACCCCACAGGGTTCTCTGGAAACACCATATATTTT. Translated, it gives CASSDPTGFSGNTIYF.

The chain joins TRBV5-6 to TRBJ2-7, with a possible D match to TRBD1 (6 bases). Germline V lookup: CDR1 SGHDT, CDR2 YYEEEE. Between the trimmed V and J ends, which lost 2 bases and 0 bases, there was a span of 12 bases. CDR3 length: 15 amino acids. CDR3 sequence: CASSFPLQGSYEQYF. The CDR3 bases are TGTGCCAGCAGCTTTCCCCTACAGGGCTCCTACGAGCAGTACTTC.

This rearrangement joins TRBV30 to TRBJ2-1; D unclear. With 2 bases removed from V and 5 bases from J, the gap between germline ends came to 7 bases. This CDR3 has 12 residues. CDR1 is GTSNPN and CDR2 is SVGIG in the germline V gene (reference sequence). CDR3 DNA: TGTGCCTGGAGTTACATGAACAATGAGCAGTTCTTC. It yields the protein CAWSYMNNEQFF. The whole variable domain, remainder taken from reference TRBV30 and TRBJ2-1, is SQTIHQWPATLVQPVGSPLSLECTVEGTSNPNLYWYRQAAGRGLQLLFYSVGIGQISSEVPQNLSASRPQDRQFILSSKKLLLSDSGFYLCAWSYMNNEQFFGPGTRLTVL.

The rearrangement joins TRBV6-5 to TRBJ1-1, with TRBD1 matching 10 bases. From germline, CDR1 is MNHEY and CDR2 SVGAGI. The V segment lost 8 bases and the J segment 4 bases; nucleotides outside the gene matches: 7. This CDR3 spans 14 amino acids. The chain's CDR3 is CASRQGAIGTEAFF. As DNA, the CDR3 is TGTGCCAGCCGACAGGGGGCGATTGGCACTGAAGCTTTCTTT.

The chain links TRBV7-2 to TRBJ2-2; D remains ambiguous. Germline V gives CDR1 SGHTA, CDR2 FQGNSA. The CDR3 is 14 amino acids. Trimming left V 3 bases short and J 4 bases short, with 9 bases between. The CDR3 here is CASSFSVGTGELFF. In nucleotides, the CDR3 is TGTGCCAGCAGCTTCAGCGTCGGCACCGGGGAGCTGTTTTTT.

The V gene is TRBV6-6, the J gene TRBJ1-5; D call uncertain. CDR3 size: 15 residues. V lost 5 bases and J 7 bases, leaving 18 bases between the germline ends. Germline V CDR1 and CDR2: MNHNY, SVGAGI (reference sequence). CDR3 loop: CASSLIREIGQPQHF. CDR3 DNA sequence: TGTGCCAGCAGTCTTATCCGGGAAATCGGACAGCCCCAGCATTTT.

This chain connects TRBV6-1 to TRBJ2-5, with D possibly TRBD1 on 6 matching bases. From germline, CDR1 is MNHNS and CDR2 SASEGT. V was trimmed by 2 bases and J by 5 bases, leaving 15 bases between them. The CDR3 sequence is 15 residues long. CDR3 protein: CASSENRVGSETQYF. The CDR3 DNA reads TGTGCCAGCAGTGAAAACAGGGTGGGGTCGGAGACCCAGTACTTC.

This rearrangement joins TRBV19 to TRBJ2-2; 9 bases line up with TRBD1. Germline V gene sequence: CDR1 LNHDA, CDR2 SQIVND (reference sequence). The CDR3 consists of 18 residues. V dropped 4 bases and J dropped 3; count of bases not matched to a gene: 12. CDR3 sequence: CASSKRGSGTGYTGELFF. CDR3 DNA sequence: TGTGCCAGTAGTAAAAGAGGAAGCGGGACAGGGTACACCGGGGAGCTGTTTTTT.

The chain couples TRBV5-4 to TRBJ2-7, with 8 nucleotides matching TRBD2. J lost 6 bases, V lost 1 base, and 6 bases had no gene match. The CDR3 runs 14 residues. Germline V gene sequence: CDR1 SGHNT, CDR2 YYREEE (reference sequence). The CDR3: CASSLWTSPGEQYF. CDR3 coding DNA: TGTGCCAGCAGCTTGTGGACTAGCCCCGGCGAGCAGTACTTC.

The gene calls are TRBV6-4 and TRBJ1-5; D is unresolved. The CDR3 is 15 amino acids. Germline V CDR1 and CDR2: MRHNA, SNTAGT. Trimming took off 6 bases at V and 6 bases at J, with 18 bases between the two ends. The CDR3 nucleotides are TGTGCCAGCAGCCCCCGTGACGGAACGGGTCAGCCCCAGCATTTT. Its protein product is CASSPRDGTGQPQHF.

J is TRBJ1-6 and V is TRBV6-1; 12 bases line up with TRBD1. Germline V CDR1 and CDR2: MNHNS, SASEGT. The CDR3 is 15 residues long. The junction had 4 bases not matched to a gene; V was cut back by 5 bases and J by 8 bases. CDR3: CASSPGTGGDSPLHF. CDR3 nucleotide sequence: TGTGCCAGCAGTCCCGGGACAGGGGGCGATTCACCCCTCCACTTT.

The gene calls are TRBV5-1 and TRBJ1-6; 7 bases align to TRBD1. From germline, CDR1 is SGHRS and CDR2 YFSETQ. Losses at the gene ends were 0 bases for V and 5 bases for J; bases not matched to a gene: 2. The CDR3 length is 15 residues. CDR3 sequence reads: CASSLGQGDNSPLHF. CDR3 DNA: TGCGCCAGCAGCTTGGGACAGGGAGATAATTCACCCCTCCACTTT.

The CDR3 nucleotides read TGTGCCAGAAATGAGGGGGCCCCGAACACCGGGGAGCTGTTTTTT. Translation: CARNEGAPNTGELFF. The V call is TRBV25-1, the J call TRBJ2-2, with 7 bases lining up with TRBD1. CDR1 MGHDK and CDR2 SYGVNS come from the germline V gene. The CDR3 totals 15 residues. V lost 9 bases, J lost 0 bases, and 7 bases stayed unmatched.

In the case of this clone: Germline is not matched at one junction end, which may reflect a read error. This chain links TRBV6-1 with TRBJ1-2; 9 bases are a match to TRBD1. This CDR3 is 15 amino acids long. Per the germline V gene, CDR1 is MNHNS and CDR2 is SASEGT. CDR3 region: CASREGGQGFYGYTF. The CDR3 DNA reads as TGTGCCAGCAGAGAAGGAGGACAGGGGTTCTATGGCTACACCTTC.

V gene TRBV6-5 combines with J gene TRBJ2-7; no definite D call. Germline V gene lookup returns CDR1 MNHEY and CDR2 SVGAGI. The CDR3 covers 14 residues. The germline V and J ends were trimmed by 2 bases and 2 bases, with 10 bases remaining between them. The CDR3, as DNA: TGTGCCAGCAGTTACGCGGCCATCGCCTACGAGCAGTACTTC. It translates to CASSYAAIAYEQYF.